This T cell receptor (beta chain) was captured in a study of blood T cell repertoires in COVID-19. Study-level background: COVID-19 samples, acute and convalescent, were from the United States, Italy and Spain.

J was trimmed by 2 bases and V by 6 bases; bases with no gene match: 4. CDR3 size: 14 residues. Germline V gene data show CDR1 as KGHSH and CDR2 as LQKENI. Profiled with immunoSEQ multiplex PCR; TCRdb holds only in-frame clones, not every one. In the table there are around 250,000 clones, 75% to 90% of which are singletons. The specimen was peripheral blood. The V call is TRBV18, the J call TRBJ2-7, with TRBD1 matching over 10 bases. The receptor's source is a woman between 40 and 55 years old who had recovered from COVID-19. CDR3 DNA sequence: TGTGCCAGCTCTCGGACAGGGGGACCCTACGAGCAGTACTTC. This sequence encodes CASSRTGGPYEQYF.